The clone carrying this T cell receptor (beta chain) has a single count. This sample is drawn from a study of blood T cell repertoires in COVID-19. Method: immunoSEQ multiplex PCR; TCRdb's copy keeps in-frame clones and lacks some. The sample records about 51,000 clones, approximately 88% being singletons. The CDR3 runs to 13 residues. The germline V gene has CDR1 SGDLS and CDR2 YYNGEE. V lost 0 bases to trimming and J lost 7 bases, with 8 bases between them. Sequencing was carried out using peripheral blood. The TCR comes from a man aged 45-65 years with acute or convalescent COVID-19. V and J are TRBV9 and TRBJ2-1, with a weak D call TRBD2 (6 bases). The CDR3 is CASSVGRGNEQFF. The CDR3 nucleotides are TGTGCCAGCAGCGTAGGGAGGGGTAATGAGCAGTTCTTC.